The present T cell receptor beta chain was sequenced within a study of T-cell memory formation after mild COVID-19. Study results and caveats: Some clones that responded were present in memory (sampled pre-infection), which suggests cross-reactive memory joined.

TCRdb reprocessed the 5' RACE reads via MiXCR and lists one record per CDR3 protein. Here the sample spans 400,000 or so distinct CDR3 sequences, about 19% being singletons. A few counts support this clonotype. Its antigen is still unknown. Germline assignment: CDR1 SEHNR and CDR2 FQNEAQ (reference sequence). V lost 2 bases, J lost 10 bases, and 9 bases lay in between. The CDR3 totals 12 residues. The sequencing sample was made of PBMCs or a T cell subset sorted from them (not recorded which). The chain carries TRBV7-9 and TRBJ2-1; D is unresolved. This TCR derives from an adult woman who had mild COVID-19 (a few samples of this study predate the infection). Cell type and time point are not known. The CDR3 DNA reads TGTGCCAGCAGCTTACCCCCCCCCGAGCAGTTCTTC. It translates to CASSLPPPEQFF. The entire variable domain, with the rest obtained from reference TRBV7-9 and TRBJ2-1, is as follows: DTGVSQNPRHKITKRGQNVTFRCDPISEHNRLYWYRQTLGQGPEFLTYFQNEAQLEKSRLLSDRFSAERPKGSFSTLEIQRTEQGDSAMYLCASSLPPPEQFFGPGTRLTVL.